What follows are 9 T cell receptor beta chains derived from one specimen sequenced in a study of cytomegalovirus exposure and HLA in healthy donors. PCR amplification relied on 60 Vbeta primers (plus 13 Jbeta primers). Assay: immunoSEQ multiplex PCR; the TCRdb copy retains only in-frame clones and omits some. The data contain around 200,000 clones, over 75% of them singletons. Sequencing was carried out using PBMCs. All receptors come from a female donor in good health and CMV-seronegative.

The chain employs TRBV15 and TRBJ2-5; perhaps TRBD2 as D (5 bases). V was clipped by 7 bases and J by 2 bases, with 17 bases between them. Germline CDR1 and CDR2: LNHNV and YYDKDF (reference sequence). The CDR3 is made up of 15 amino acids. In nucleotides, the CDR3 is TGTGCCACCATCTCTCGGGGTTCGGGGCAAGAGACCCAGTACTTC. Translating it yields CATISRGSGQETQYF. Full variable domain (remainder filled in from reference TRBV15 and TRBJ2-5): DAMVIQNPRYQVTQFGKPVTLSCSQTLNHNVMYWYQQKSSQAPKLLFHYYDKDFNNEADTPDNFQSRRPNTSFCFLDIRSPGLGDTAMYLCATISRGSGQETQYFGPGTRLLVL.

This clone has more than one count but fewer than ten. The chain combines TRBV6-5 with TRBJ2-5; D is unresolved. CDR3 length: 13 amino acids. CDR1 and CDR2 (germline): MNHEY, SVGAGI. Trimming pared 6 bases from V and 7 bases from J, leaving 15 bases between. CDR3 DNA sequence: TGTGCCAGCAGCCAGGCTGCCGTCGGGACCCAGTACTTC. It is translated as CASSQAAVGTQYF.

The rearrangement uses TRBV30 and TRBJ1-1; D remains unclear. CDR3 length: 12 amino acids. Trimming took 4 bases from V and 7 from J, leaving 13 bases between them. Germline V gene sequence: CDR1 GTSNPN, CDR2 SVGIG (reference sequence). The CDR3 coding sequence is TGTGCCTGGACCTTGGCGGGAAGTGAAGCTTTCTTT. Protein product: CAWTLAGSEAFF. Using reference TRBV30 and TRBJ1-1 for the parts outside the CDR3, the full variable domain is SQTIHQWPATLVQPVGSPLSLECTVEGTSNPNLYWYRQAAGRGLQLLFYSVGIGQISSEVPQNLSASRPQDRQFILSSKKLLLSDSGFYLCAWTLAGSEAFFGQGTRLTVV.

CDR3 nucleotide sequence: TGTGCCAGCAGTTTGAGGTGGAATCAGCCCCAGCATTTT. Translation: CASSLRWNQPQHF. The gene calls are TRBV28 and TRBJ1-5; D gene uncertain. Per germline, CDR1 MDHEN and CDR2 SYDVKM. V was pared by 3 bases and J by 4 bases, with 7 bases between. This CDR3 comprises 13 residues.

This chain connects TRBV2 to TRBJ1-5, with D possibly TRBD1 on 5 matching bases. The germline gives CDR1 SNHLY, CDR2 FYNNEI. CDR3 length equals 12 residues. V gave up 7 bases and J gave up 5 bases, with 9 bases separating them. The CDR3 reads CASTGQHQPQHF. Here the CDR3 DNA reads TGTGCCAGCACAGGGCAGCATCAGCCCCAGCATTTT. The entire variable domain, with the rest obtained from reference TRBV2 and TRBJ1-5, is as follows: EPEVTQTPSHQVTQMGQEVILRCVPISNHLYFYWYRQILGQKVEFLVSFYNNEISEKSEIFDDQFSVERPDGSNFTLKIRSTKLEDSAMYFCASTGQHQPQHFGDGTRLSIL.

J is TRBJ2-7 and V is TRBV28, with D perhaps TRBD2 (6 bases). This CDR3 spans 14 amino acids. Germline values: CDR1 MDHEN, CDR2 SYDVKM. Trimming removed 3 bases from V and 2 bases from J, with 11 bases in between. CDR3 DNA: TGTGCCAGCAGTTTGGAGGGCCGCCCCTACGAGCAGTACTTC. Protein: CASSLEGRPYEQYF. Together with reference TRBV28 and TRBJ2-7, the CDR3 gives the full variable domain: DVKVTQSSRYLVKRTGEKVFLECVQDMDHENMFWYRQDPGLGLRLIYFSYDVKMKEKGDIPEGYSVSREKKERFSLILESASTNQTSMYLCASSLEGRPYEQYFGPGTRLTVT.

Worth noting for this clone: The germline gene is not matched at one end of the junction; a read error may be the cause. V is TRBV5-1 and J is TRBJ1-1; TRBD1 agrees at 12 bases. The CDR3 loop spans 16 amino acids. The germline V gene encodes CDR1 SGHRS and CDR2 YFSETQ. CDR3 protein: CASSLDTGTGGTKAFF. The DNA of the CDR3 is TGCGCCAGCAGCTTGGATACCGGGACAGGGGGCACTAAAGCTTTCTTT.

V gene TRBV5-1 combines with J gene TRBJ1-6, with TRBD1 matching over 8 bases. This CDR3 region has 14 residues. V was pared by 4 bases and J by 8 bases, with 5 bases of the junction left unmatched. Germline CDR1 is SGHRS and CDR2 is YFSETQ. Here the CDR3 reads CASSQTGVDSPLHF. The DNA of the CDR3 is TGCGCCAGCAGCCAGACAGGGGTGGATTCACCCCTCCACTTT.

This clone was picked up one time. This sequence joins TRBV7-9 and TRBJ1-6, with 11 bases fitting TRBD1. Germline V gene data show CDR1 as SEHNR and CDR2 as FQNEAQ (reference sequence). The CDR3 covers 14 residues. V trimming: 3 bases; J trimming: 10 bases; junction bases outside the gene matches: 2. For the CDR3, the DNA is TGTGCCAGCAGCTTTGGGACAGGGGGATCACCCCTCCACTTT. It yields the protein CASSFGTGGSPLHF.